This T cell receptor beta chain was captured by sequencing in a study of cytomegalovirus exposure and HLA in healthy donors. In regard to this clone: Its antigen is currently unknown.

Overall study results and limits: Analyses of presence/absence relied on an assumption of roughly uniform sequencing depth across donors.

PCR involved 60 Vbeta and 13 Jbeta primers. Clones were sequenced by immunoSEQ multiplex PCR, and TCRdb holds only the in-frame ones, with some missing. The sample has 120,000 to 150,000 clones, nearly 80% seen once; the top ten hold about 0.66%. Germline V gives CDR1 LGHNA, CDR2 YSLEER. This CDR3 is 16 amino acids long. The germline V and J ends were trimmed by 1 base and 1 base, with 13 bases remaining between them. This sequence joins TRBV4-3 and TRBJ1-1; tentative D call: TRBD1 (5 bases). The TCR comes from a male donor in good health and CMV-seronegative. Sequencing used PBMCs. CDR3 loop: CASSQGWGGPNTEAFF. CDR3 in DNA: TGCGCCAGCAGCCAAGGCTGGGGGGGTCCGAACACTGAAGCTTTCTTT.